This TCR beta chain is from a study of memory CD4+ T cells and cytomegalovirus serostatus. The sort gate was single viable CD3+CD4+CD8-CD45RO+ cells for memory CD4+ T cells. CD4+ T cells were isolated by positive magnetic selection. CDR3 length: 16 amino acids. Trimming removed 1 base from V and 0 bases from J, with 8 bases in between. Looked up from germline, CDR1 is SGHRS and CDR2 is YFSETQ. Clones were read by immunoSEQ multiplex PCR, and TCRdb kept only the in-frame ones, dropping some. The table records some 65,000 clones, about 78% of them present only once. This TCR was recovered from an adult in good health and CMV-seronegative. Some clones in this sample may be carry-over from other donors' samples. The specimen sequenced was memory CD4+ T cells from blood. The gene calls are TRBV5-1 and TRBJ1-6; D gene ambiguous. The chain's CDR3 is CASSLSKSSYNSPLHF. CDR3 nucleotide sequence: TGCGCCAGCAGCTTGTCGAAAAGCTCCTATAATTCACCCCTCCACTTT.